This T cell receptor (beta chain) was profiled in a study of shared clonotypes between healthy human individuals (dated by TCRdb to about 2020). Broadly, across the study: The cohort comprised two women and a few men aged 18 to 49 years. Per donor, leukapheresis produced somewhere between about 0.94 and 9.5 billion PBMCs. For each donor, CD4 naive and CD4 memory were each run on three plates, CD8 naive on two plates, and CD8 memory on one plate. To increase sequencing depth and limit assay-specific biases, different laboratories used diverse techniques to prepare libraries and sequence TCR repertoires. The study deeply sequenced blood TCR repertoires of about 5 healthy adults to estimate repertoire size and the extent of clonotype sharing between individuals.

Study-wide conclusions, independent of this receptor: Because the study included a small number of donors, the genetic and exposure-history diversity represented was limited. About 5% of naive CD4, approximately 3.7% of naive CD8, approximately 2.2% of memory CD4, and around 0.42% of memory CD8 clonotypes were shared across several donors. Rarefaction of sorted-subset datasets indicated incomplete sequencing despite the large sequencing depth. Sampling was restricted to blood, and TCR repertoires in tissues likely differ from the TCR repertoires found in blood. Naive subsets generally had larger estimated clonotype richness than memory subsets. Based on pairwise subsampling, the degree of clonotype sharing among donors was expected to be affected by sequencing depth. Clonotypes shared by all four sorted-subset donors showed higher generation probabilities than non-shared clonotypes.

The CDR3 runs 15 residues from the cysteine to the phenylalanine. Of the read, only the CDR3 DNA is kept; its 45 bases are in frame from base 1. CDR1 and CDR2, per the germline V gene, are MDHEN and SYDVKM. V is cut by 6 bases and J by 3 bases, and the space between the germline ends is 15 bases. Using the deep immunoSEQ assay, TCR CDR3 regions were amplified from genomic DNA by multiplex PCR. For each cell subset, the extracted genomic DNA was distributed evenly across all wells of several immunoSEQ 96-well plates, and each plate served as one replicate. For sorted subsets, 150 to 200 ng genomic DNA, equal to tens of thousands of T cell genomes, was loaded into each replicate PCR. Purified libraries were quantified with a Qubit 3.0 fluorometer, sized on a Bioanalyzer 2100, and re-quantified with the KAPA Library Quantification kit. Every immunoSEQ 96-well plate was sequenced on a separate single-read 150-cycle Illumina NextSeq 550 flow cell. Per the authors' processing: Because only junctional sequences without quality scores were contained in the immunoSEQ output, filtering matching that applied to full-length reads could not be performed. To assign V/J genes and CDR3, sequences were annotated against IMGT germline references using PyIR, a Python wrapper for IgBLAST v1.9. Any read was removed if the V/J assignment was weak (E-value above 1e-6), the CDR3 was missing, or the read contained stop codons, out-of-frame junctions, or ambiguous translated residues. V3J clonotypes were defined by identical inferred V gene, J gene, and CDR3 amino acid sequence. Percentage overlap between repertoires was computed as shared unique clonotypes divided by the size of the smaller repertoire. RTK rarefaction, the Chao1 estimator, and Recon v2.1 estimates of unobserved clonotypes were used to assess repertoire richness. For all TCRbeta clonotypes obtained by the gDNA method from a handful of donors, generation probabilities were computed with OLGA. Here the immuneACCESS table is served through TCRdb, limited to in-frame sequences with V and J called. Missing clones are a known gap in these copies; in checked studies unresolved V genes cover under half, and the rest lacks a known reason. That table is the source of V, J and clone size, and D and trimming were worked out from the DNA. This sample comprises hundreds of thousands of clones, about 91% of them detected only once. The top ten clones comprise more than 20% of the sample.

As for this clone: It lacks a known antigen. No much larger clone is present one base from it, and per-base qualities are unavailable.

For the CD8 naive samples, CD45RO-negative cells were positively selected for CCR7, yielding a CD45RA+CCR7+ population from which TemRA cells were excluded. The donors were healthy, HIV-negative adults who had no recently reported acute infections or vaccinations. Only Caucasian adults living in Nashville, Tennessee, USA were represented among the donors. Blood was obtained by leukapheresis, after which PBMCs were separated by Ficoll-Histopaque density gradient centrifugation and cryopreserved in liquid nitrogen vapor phase. Analytical flow cytometry was used to check the purity and quantity of every magnetically sorted T cell population. From each sorted fraction, genomic DNA was isolated and quantified by UV absorbance on a Nanodrop 2000c.

The chain uses TRBV28 and TRBJ2-1; 6 matching bases give a weak D call of TRBD1. The TCR comes from a man aged 25 to 45 in good health. Sequencing used naive CD8+ T cells sorted from blood. According to the study, the label for this sample's cell subset or site signals: CD45RA+CCR7+. The nucleotides are TGTGCCAGCAGAAAGGACAGCGCCAGCTACAATGAGCAGTTCTTC. Protein translation: CASRKDSASYNEQFF.